This T cell receptor (beta chain) was observed in a study of cytomegalovirus exposure and HLA in healthy donors. Study details: The 120 or so validation repertoires, a later analysis reported, used the same platform as the 666 first-cohort repertoires.

Profiled with immunoSEQ multiplex PCR; TCRdb holds only in-frame clones, not every one. This table has about 95,000 clones, around 85% appearing once. Notes on the study in general: Reported results showed that the classifier diagnosed cytomegalovirus status with high specificity and sensitivity.

The germline V gene encodes CDR1 LNHDA and CDR2 SQIVND (reference sequence). V dropped 3 bases and J dropped 3; count of bases not matched to a gene: 4. The CDR3 is 15 residues long. On this clone: Its antigen is not known.

The V gene is TRBV19, the J gene TRBJ1-2, with 10 bases that match TRBD1. The clonotype was recovered from a man aged 18-30 years in good health and CMV-seropositive. What was sequenced was PBMCs. The CDR3 region has the DNA TGTGCCAGTAGTATCCGACAGGGGGCACACTATGGCTACACCTTC. Residues: CASSIRQGAHYGYTF.